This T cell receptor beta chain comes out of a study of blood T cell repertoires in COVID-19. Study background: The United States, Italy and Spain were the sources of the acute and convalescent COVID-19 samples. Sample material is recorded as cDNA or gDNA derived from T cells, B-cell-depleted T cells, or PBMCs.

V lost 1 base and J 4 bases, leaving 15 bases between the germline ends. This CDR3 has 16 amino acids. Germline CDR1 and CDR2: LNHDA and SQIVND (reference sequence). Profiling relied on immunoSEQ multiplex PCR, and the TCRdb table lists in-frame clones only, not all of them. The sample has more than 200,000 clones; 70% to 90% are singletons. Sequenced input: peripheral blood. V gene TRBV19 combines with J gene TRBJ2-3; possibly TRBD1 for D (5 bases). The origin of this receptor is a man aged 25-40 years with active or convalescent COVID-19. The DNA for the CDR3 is TGTGCCAGTAGTATAGGCCCGGAAACAGGCGCAGATACGCAGTATTTT. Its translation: CASSIGPETGADTQYF.